Listed below are T cell receptor beta chains from one sample, sequenced in a study of cytomegalovirus exposure and HLA in healthy donors. Here immunoSEQ multiplex PCR was the method, and the copy in TCRdb shows in-frame clones only, minus some. The table records roughly 80,000 clones, about four fifths of them present only once. Material: PBMCs. The receptors originated from a woman aged 45-60 years in good health and CMV-seronegative. CDR3s include the opening cysteine and the closing phenylalanine or tryptophan. A D gene is named only where the DNA matches it firmly. Rows may omit the clone size; those that give it use once, few, many or a size class.

size: -; V: TRBV19; J: TRBJ1-4; D: TRBD1; DNA: TGTGCCAGTACTGGGGGACAGGGAGGCGTCTCAAGGGAAAAACTGTTTTTT; CDR3: CASTGGQGGVSREKLFF
size: few; V: TRBV5-6; J: TRBJ1-2; D: -; DNA: TGTGCCAGCAGCCCCGATCAAGGACTCAGCACCCCTTCGGGTGGCTACACCTTC; CDR3: CASSPDQGLSTPSGGYTF
size: few; V: TRBV2; J: TRBJ2-1; D: -; DNA: TGTGCCAGCAACCCTGACGGGTACAATGAGCAGTTCTTC; CDR3: CASNPDGYNEQFF
size: -; V: TRBV6-5; J: TRBJ1-4; D: -; DNA: TGTGCCAGCAGTCGCGACCCCCGGGGGGGAAAACTGTTTTTT; CDR3: CASSRDPRGGKLFF
size: -; V: TRBV18; J: TRBJ2-7; D: -; DNA: TGTGCCAGCTCACCTGCAGGGGCTGACTACGAGCAGTACTTC; CDR3: CASSPAGADYEQYF
size: -; V: TRBV4-1; J: TRBJ1-1; D: -; DNA: TGCGCCAGCAGCCAAGATCTCATTACAGAGCTCAACACTGAAGCTTTCTTT; CDR3: CASSQDLITELNTEAFF
size: -; V: TRBV9; J: TRBJ1-4; D: TRBD1; DNA: TGTGCCAGCAGCGGGGGTTCGGGACAGGGATATGAAAAACTGTTTTTT; CDR3: CASSGGSGQGYEKLFF
size: -; V: TRBV6-1; J: TRBJ2-5; D: TRBD2; DNA: TGTGCCAGCAGCCCCGGGACTAGCGGGGAGACCCAGTACTTC; CDR3: CASSPGTSGETQYF
size: few; V: TRBV5-1; J: TRBJ1-4; D: TRBD1; DNA: TGCGCCAGCAGCCAGGGACAGGGACCTAATGAAAAACTGTTTTTT; CDR3: CASSQGQGPNEKLFF
size: -; V: TRBV5-8; J: TRBJ2-5; D: -; DNA: TGTGCCAGCAGCTTGGGACAGAAACAAGAGACCCAGTACTTC; CDR3: CASSLGQKQETQYF
size: few; V: TRBV5-5; J: TRBJ1-2; D: -; DNA: TGTGCCAGCAGCTTGGTCAATACAGGGAGTGGCTACACCTTC; CDR3: CASSLVNTGSGYTF
size: -; V: TRBV6-1; J: TRBJ1-5; D: -; DNA: TGTGCCAGCAGCGCAGGGATAAGCAATCAGCCCCAGCATTTT; CDR3: CASSAGISNQPQHF
size: -; V: TRBV5-1; J: TRBJ1-2; D: TRBD1; DNA: TGCGCCAGCAGCTTGGGATGGACAGGGGAGGGGTATGGCTACACCTTC; CDR3: CASSLGWTGEGYGYTF
size: -; V: TRBV18; J: TRBJ1-5; D: -; DNA: TGTGCCAGCTCACCAAGACAGGTTAGCAATCAGCCCCAGCATTTT; CDR3: CASSPRQVSNQPQHF
size: -; V: TRBV20-1; J: TRBJ1-1; D: -; DNA: TGCAGTGCTACTAGGGGGTTGGAAGCTTTCTTT; CDR3: CSATRGLEAFF
size: -; V: TRBV6-4; J: TRBJ1-1; D: TRBD1; DNA: TGTGCCAGCAGCAGGGGGATGAACACTGAAGCTTTCTTT; CDR3: CASSRGMNTEAFF
size: -; V: TRBV18; J: TRBJ2-2; D: TRBD2; DNA: TGTGCCAGCTCACCGAGACTAGCGGGAGAGAGTGCCACCGGGGAGCTGTTTTTT; CDR3: CASSPRLAGESATGELFF
size: -; V: TRBV7-9; J: TRBJ2-1; D: TRBD1; DNA: TGTGCCAGCAGTTTGGGACAGCTCTACAATGAGCAGTTCTTC; CDR3: CASSLGQLYNEQFF
size: -; V: TRBV6-6; J: TRBJ2-1; D: -; DNA: TGTGCCAGCAGCATCCGGACTCTCCTTTATGAGCAGTTCTTC; CDR3: CASSIRTLLYEQFF
size: -; V: TRBV7-9; J: TRBJ2-5; D: -; DNA: TGTGCCAGCAGCTTAGACCCAGGGGGGGAGACCCAGTACTTC; CDR3: CASSLDPGGETQYF
size: once; V: TRBV6-5; J: TRBJ2-7; D: -; DNA: TGTGCCAGCAGTAGGGGCCAACAGTACGAGCAGTACTTC; CDR3: CASSRGQQYEQYF
size: -; V: TRBV7-8; J: TRBJ2-3; D: -; DNA: TGTGCCAGCAGTTCGACTAGTGTGGATACGCAGTATTTT; CDR3: CASSSTSVDTQYF
size: -; V: TRBV5-1; J: TRBJ1-6; D: -; DNA: TGCGCCAGCAGCCGGGGGGGCTCCTATAATTCACCCCTCCACTTT; CDR3: CASSRGGSYNSPLHF
size: once; V: TRBV28; J: TRBJ2-7; D: -; DNA: TGTGCCAGCAGTTTTCTCCCATCGCGGGAGCAGTACTTC; CDR3: CASSFLPSREQYF
size: -; V: TRBV28; J: TRBJ2-2; D: -; DNA: TGTGCCAGCAGTTTAAGCGTGAAGAACACCGGGGAGCTGTTTTTT; CDR3: CASSLSVKNTGELFF
size: -; V: TRBV5-1; J: TRBJ2-7; D: -; DNA: TGCGCCAGCAGCGGGGGGACGTCTTGGCAGCAGTACTTC; CDR3: CASSGGTSWQQYF
size: -; V: TRBV7-8; J: TRBJ2-7; D: TRBD1; DNA: TGTGCCAGCAGCTTTCCCCTCAGACAGGGGGCAGGGGAGCAGTACTTC; CDR3: CASSFPLRQGAGEQYF
size: few; V: TRBV28; J: TRBJ2-7; D: -; DNA: TGTGCCAGCACCCGCGGAAGCTACGAGCAGTACTTC; CDR3: CASTRGSYEQYF
size: -; V: TRBV18; J: TRBJ1-2; D: -; DNA: TGTGCCAGCTCCCCGATCGCGGGGGAAGTCTATGGCTACACCTTC; CDR3: CASSPIAGEVYGYTF
size: -; V: TRBV5-1; J: TRBJ2-1; D: TRBD2; DNA: TGCGCCAGCAGCTTGGCTGCGGGAGCTAGGAATGAGCAGTTCTTC; CDR3: CASSLAAGARNEQFF
size: -; V: TRBV4-3; J: TRBJ1-5; D: -; DNA: TGCGCCAGCAGCCAAGATCGAGGAAAGACAGGACAGCATTTT; CDR3: CASSQDRGKTGQHF
size: -; V: TRBV5-1; J: TRBJ2-5; D: TRBD1; DNA: TGCGCCAGCAGCTTGGAAGGACAGGGCGAAGAGACCCAGTACTTC; CDR3: CASSLEGQGEETQYF
size: -; V: TRBV27; J: TRBJ1-3; D: TRBD1; DNA: TGTGCCAGCGGTAGGGGGCTTGGAAACACCATATATTTT; CDR3: CASGRGLGNTIYF
size: -; V: TRBV5-6; J: TRBJ2-7; D: TRBD2; DNA: TGTGCCAGCAGCTTGGGTGGGGGACTAGCGGGATACGAGCAGTACTTC; CDR3: CASSLGGGLAGYEQYF
size: -; V: TRBV4-2; J: TRBJ1-1; D: -; DNA: TGTGCCAGCAGCCAAAGACGGCCGGGGGGGAGCACTGAAGCTTTCTTT; CDR3: CASSQRRPGGSTEAFF
size: few; V: TRBV5-1; J: TRBJ1-1; D: -; DNA: TGCGCCAGCAGCTTGGCATCAGGGCAGAACACTGAAGCTTTCTTT; CDR3: CASSLASGQNTEAFF
size: -; V: TRBV27; J: TRBJ2-3; D: -; DNA: TGTGCCAGCAGTCCCACTAGCACAGATACGCAGTATTTT; CDR3: CASSPTSTDTQYF
size: -; V: TRBV7-6; J: TRBJ1-2; D: -; DNA: TGTGCCAGCAGCTTCGAGTCTAACTATGGCTACACCTTC; CDR3: CASSFESNYGYTF
size: -; V: TRBV19; J: TRBJ1-5; D: -; DNA: TGTGCCAGTAGTATAGTGGGAGTTCAGCCCCAGCATTTT; CDR3: CASSIVGVQPQHF
size: -; V: TRBV5-4; J: TRBJ2-3; D: -; DNA: TGTGCCAGCAGCTTGCGGCGGGCGTCTAGCACAGATACGCAGTATTTT; CDR3: CASSLRRASSTDTQYF
size: -; V: TRBV6-1; J: TRBJ1-2; D: TRBD1; DNA: TGTGCCAGCAGGACCGGGACAGGGGCCTCCTATGGCTACACCTTC; CDR3: CASRTGTGASYGYTF
size: -; V: TRBV5-1; J: TRBJ2-1; D: -; DNA: TGCGCCAGCGGGATCCAGGGCTCCTATGAGCAGTTCTTC; CDR3: CASGIQGSYEQFF
size: -; V: TRBV15; J: TRBJ2-7; D: -; DNA: TGTGCCACCAGCATTCCAGGGTTCGAGCAGTACTTC; CDR3: CATSIPGFEQYF
size: -; V: TRBV16; J: TRBJ2-7; D: -; DNA: TGTGCCAGCAGCCAGGGCAGATTGCCCTCCTACGAGCAGTACTTC; CDR3: CASSQGRLPSYEQYF
size: -; V: TRBV11-2; J: TRBJ1-5; D: TRBD1; DNA: TGTGCCAGCAGCTTAGGACAGGGGGCTGGGCAGCCCCAGCATTTT; CDR3: CASSLGQGAGQPQHF
size: -; V: TRBV28; J: TRBJ1-2; D: -; DNA: TGTGCCAGCAGTACACCCCAGTCGCGGGTGGACTATGGCTACACCTTC; CDR3: CASSTPQSRVDYGYTF
size: -; V: TRBV12-5; J: TRBJ2-3; D: TRBD2; DNA: TGTGCTAGTGGTTCCGGCGGGGGGACCACAGATACGCAGTATTTT; CDR3: CASGSGGGTTDTQYF
size: few; V: TRBV2; J: TRBJ1-1; D: -; DNA: TGTGCCAGCAGTGTCGGTCAGGGGAAGTTTAGCACTGAAGCTTTCTTT; CDR3: CASSVGQGKFSTEAFF
size: -; V: TRBV7-9; J: TRBJ2-1; D: -; DNA: TGTGCCAGCAGCTTGGGAGACAATGAGCAGTTCTTC; CDR3: CASSLGDNEQFF
size: -; V: TRBV7-9; J: TRBJ1-1; D: -; DNA: TGTGCCAGCAGCCACGGGGAACAGGGCGGGACTGAAGCTTTCTTT; CDR3: CASSHGEQGGTEAFF